This paragraph reports one TCR beta chain. The antigen is undetermined. This entry comes from a study of cytomegalovirus exposure and HLA in healthy donors. Whole-study findings and limits: Altogether, 150 or so TCR beta chains were recorded as cytomegalovirus-associated. Later, TCR association rates were found to vary by HLA locus, highest for DRB1 and lowest for HLA-C.

Looked up from germline, CDR1 is SGHNT and CDR2 is YYREEE (reference sequence). Trimming left V 3 bases short and J 4 bases short, with 10 bases between. The CDR3 runs to 13 residues. The PCR made use of 60 Vbeta and 13 Jbeta primers. Here immunoSEQ multiplex PCR was the method, and the copy in TCRdb shows in-frame clones only, minus some. This sample has around 150,000 clones, with 66% found just once. The material sequenced was PBMCs. This receptor was identified in a human donor in good health. The V call is TRBV5-4, the J call TRBJ1-2, with D possibly being TRBD1 (5 bases). CDR3 region: CASSSLGGYGYTF. For the CDR3, the DNA is TGTGCCAGCAGCTCCCTGGGGGGCTATGGCTACACCTTC.